This T cell receptor beta chain was captured in a study of blood T cell repertoires in COVID-19. Overall study: The analysed material was cDNA or gDNA that came from T cells, B-cell-depleted T cells, or PBMCs.

Per the authors' pipeline: How many nucleated cells were present was estimated from reference gene primer amplification. This table comes from immunoSEQ multiplex PCR, and its TCRdb copy is limited to in-frame clones, with some not included. V, J and clone size reflect that table, while D and trimming were determined from the DNA. The sample holds a few hundred thousand clones, over 75% seen once. Germline V gives CDR1 MNHEY, CDR2 SVGEGT. This CDR3 spans 11 amino acids. V was shortened by 0 bases and J by 8 bases, with 4 bases between the two germline ends. Participants were aged roughly 18 to 89 years from 20 to 30 US areas.

The chain carries TRBV6-2 or TRBV6-3 and TRBJ1-2, with no clear D. This TCR was recovered from a man in his late teens or twenties who had recovered from COVID-19. The specimen sequenced was PBMCs or T cells enriched from blood (not recorded which). CDR3 sequence (DNA): TGTGCCAGCAGTTACTCGCAGGGCTACACCTTC. Translation: CASSYSQGYTF.